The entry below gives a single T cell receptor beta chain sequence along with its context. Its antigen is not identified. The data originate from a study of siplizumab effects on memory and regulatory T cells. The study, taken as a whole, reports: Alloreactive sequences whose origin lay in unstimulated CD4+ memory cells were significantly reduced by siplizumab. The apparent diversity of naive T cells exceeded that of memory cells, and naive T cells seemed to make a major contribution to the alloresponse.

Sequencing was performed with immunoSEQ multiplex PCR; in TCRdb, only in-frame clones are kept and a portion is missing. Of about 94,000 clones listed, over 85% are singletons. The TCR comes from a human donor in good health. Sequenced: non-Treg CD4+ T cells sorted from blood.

DNA for the CDR3: TGCGCCAGCAGACCACCGGGACAGGCGAGCAATGAGCAGTTCTTC. This gives the protein CASRPPGQASNEQFF. The V and J genes are TRBV4-1 and TRBJ2-1; 8 bases are a match to TRBD1. This CDR3 is built from 15 residues. V trimming: 6 bases; J trimming: 6 bases; junction bases outside the gene matches: 10. Per germline, CDR1 MGHRA and CDR2 YSYEKL.